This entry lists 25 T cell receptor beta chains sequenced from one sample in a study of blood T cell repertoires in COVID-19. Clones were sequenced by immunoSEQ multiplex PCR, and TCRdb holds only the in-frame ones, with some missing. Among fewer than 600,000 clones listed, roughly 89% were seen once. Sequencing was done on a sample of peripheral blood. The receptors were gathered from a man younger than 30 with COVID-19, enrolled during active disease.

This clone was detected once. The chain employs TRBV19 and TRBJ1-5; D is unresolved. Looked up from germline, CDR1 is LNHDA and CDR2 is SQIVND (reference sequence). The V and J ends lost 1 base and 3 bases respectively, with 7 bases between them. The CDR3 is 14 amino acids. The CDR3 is CASSIAPSNQPQHF. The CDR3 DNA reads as TGTGCCAGTAGTATAGCCCCCTCCAATCAGCCCCAGCATTTT.

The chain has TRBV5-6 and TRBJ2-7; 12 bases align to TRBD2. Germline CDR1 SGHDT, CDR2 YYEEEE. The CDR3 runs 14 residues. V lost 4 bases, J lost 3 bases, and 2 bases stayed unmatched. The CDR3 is CASSKTSGGYEQYF. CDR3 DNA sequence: TGTGCCAGCAGCAAGACTAGCGGGGGCTACGAGCAGTACTTC.

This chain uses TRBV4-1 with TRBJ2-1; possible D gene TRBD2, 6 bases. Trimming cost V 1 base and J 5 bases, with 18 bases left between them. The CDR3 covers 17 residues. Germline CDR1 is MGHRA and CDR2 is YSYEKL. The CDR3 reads CASSQATGLSRNNEQFF. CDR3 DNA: TGCGCCAGCAGCCAAGCTACCGGACTATCCCGAAACAATGAGCAGTTCTTC.

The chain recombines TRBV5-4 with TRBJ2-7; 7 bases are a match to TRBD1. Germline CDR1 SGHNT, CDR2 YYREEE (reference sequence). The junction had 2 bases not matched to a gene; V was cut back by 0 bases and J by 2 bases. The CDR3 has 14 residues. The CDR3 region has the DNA TGTGCCAGCAGCTTGGAGCAGGGGGCCTACGAGCAGTACTTC. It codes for CASSLEQGAYEQYF.

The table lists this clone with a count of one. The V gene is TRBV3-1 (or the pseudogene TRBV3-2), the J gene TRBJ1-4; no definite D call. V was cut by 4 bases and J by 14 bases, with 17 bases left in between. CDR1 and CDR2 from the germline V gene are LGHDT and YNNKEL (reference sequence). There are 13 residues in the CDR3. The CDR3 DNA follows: TGTGCCAGCAGCCCTCGGGCCCCGGGCGGGCTGTTTTTT. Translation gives CASSPRAPGGLFF.

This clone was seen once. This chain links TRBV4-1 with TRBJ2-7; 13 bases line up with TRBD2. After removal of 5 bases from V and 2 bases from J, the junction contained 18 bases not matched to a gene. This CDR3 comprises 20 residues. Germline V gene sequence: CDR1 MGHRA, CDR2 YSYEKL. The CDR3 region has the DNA TGCGCCAGCAGCACCCGGACTAGCGGGGGTCTAACAAATCGCGCCTACGAGCAGTACTTC. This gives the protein CASSTRTSGGLTNRAYEQYF.

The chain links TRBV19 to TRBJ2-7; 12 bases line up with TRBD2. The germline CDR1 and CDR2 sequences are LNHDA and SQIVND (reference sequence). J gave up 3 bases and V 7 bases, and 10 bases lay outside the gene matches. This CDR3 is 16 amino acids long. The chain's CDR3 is CASTPGGLAGFYEQYF. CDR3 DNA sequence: TGTGCCAGTACCCCCGGAGGACTAGCGGGATTCTACGAGCAGTACTTC.

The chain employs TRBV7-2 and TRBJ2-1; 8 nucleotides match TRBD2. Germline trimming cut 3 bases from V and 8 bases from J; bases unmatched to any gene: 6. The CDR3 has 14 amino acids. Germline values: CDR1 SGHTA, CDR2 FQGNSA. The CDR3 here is CASSFRGGPDEQFF. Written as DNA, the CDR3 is TGTGCCAGCAGCTTCCGGGGGGGTCCCGATGAGCAGTTCTTC.

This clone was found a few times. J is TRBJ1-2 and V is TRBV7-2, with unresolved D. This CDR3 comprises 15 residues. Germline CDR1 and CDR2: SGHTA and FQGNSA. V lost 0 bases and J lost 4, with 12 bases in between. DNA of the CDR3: TGTGCCAGCAGCTTAGCGGGCTGGCAGTCCTATGGCTACACCTTC. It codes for CASSLAGWQSYGYTF.

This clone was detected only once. CDR3 in amino acids: CASSFAAPGVAFF. The CDR3, as DNA: TGCGCCAGCAGCTTTGCTGCCCCCGGAGTAGCTTTCTTT. The chain combines TRBV5-1 with TRBJ1-1; no definite D call. The CDR3 length is 13 residues. V was trimmed by 2 bases and J by 10 bases, leaving 15 bases between them. The germline V gene has CDR1 SGHRS and CDR2 YFSETQ.

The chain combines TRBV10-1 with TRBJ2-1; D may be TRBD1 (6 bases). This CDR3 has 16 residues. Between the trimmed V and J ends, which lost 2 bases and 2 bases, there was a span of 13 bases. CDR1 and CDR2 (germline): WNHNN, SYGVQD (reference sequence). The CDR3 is CASSEGGHTTYNEQFF. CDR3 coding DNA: TGCGCCAGCAGTGAGGGGGGCCATACCACCTACAATGAGCAGTTCTTC.

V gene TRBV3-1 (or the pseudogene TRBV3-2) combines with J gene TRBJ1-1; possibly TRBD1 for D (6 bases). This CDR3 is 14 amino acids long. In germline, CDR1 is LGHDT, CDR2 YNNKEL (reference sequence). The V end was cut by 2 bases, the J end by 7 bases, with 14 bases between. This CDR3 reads CASSQLTGMGEAFF. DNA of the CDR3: TGTGCCAGCAGCCAACTTACAGGGATGGGTGAAGCTTTCTTT.

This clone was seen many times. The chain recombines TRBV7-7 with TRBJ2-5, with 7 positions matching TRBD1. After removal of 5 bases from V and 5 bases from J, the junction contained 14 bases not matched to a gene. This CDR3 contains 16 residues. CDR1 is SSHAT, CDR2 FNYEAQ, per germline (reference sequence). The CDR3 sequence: CASSATTTGIVETQYF. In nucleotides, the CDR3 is TGTGCCAGCAGCGCGACGACGACAGGGATCGTGGAGACCCAGTACTTC.

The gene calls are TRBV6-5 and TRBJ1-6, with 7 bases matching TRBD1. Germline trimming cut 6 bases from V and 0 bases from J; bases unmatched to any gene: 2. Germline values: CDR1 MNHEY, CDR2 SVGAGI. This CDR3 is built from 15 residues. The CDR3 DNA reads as TGTGCCAGCAGGCGACAGGGCTCCTATAATTCACCCCTCCACTTT. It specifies CASRRQGSYNSPLHF.

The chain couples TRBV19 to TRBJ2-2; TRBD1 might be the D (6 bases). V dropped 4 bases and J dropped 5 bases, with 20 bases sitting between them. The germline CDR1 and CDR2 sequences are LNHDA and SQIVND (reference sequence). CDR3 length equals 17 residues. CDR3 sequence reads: CASSKSAQGPRTGELFF. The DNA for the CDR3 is TGTGCCAGTAGTAAGTCGGCCCAGGGGCCCAGGACCGGGGAGCTGTTTTTT.

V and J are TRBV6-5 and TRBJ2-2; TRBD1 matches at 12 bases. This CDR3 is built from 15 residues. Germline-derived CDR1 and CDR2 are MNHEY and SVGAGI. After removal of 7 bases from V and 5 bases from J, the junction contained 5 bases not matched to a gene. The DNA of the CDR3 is TGTGCCAGCACCTGGGACAGGGGGCGGACCGGGGAGCTGTTTTTT. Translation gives CASTWDRGRTGELFF.

In nucleotides, the CDR3 is TGTGCCAGCAGCTTAGATCTGGGGACAGTCTCCTACGAGCAGTACTTC. It yields the protein CASSLDLGTVSYEQYF. The chain links TRBV11-2 to TRBJ2-7; 7 nucleotides line up with TRBD1. After removal of 0 bases from V and 0 bases from J, the junction contained 5 bases not matched to a gene. CDR1 is SGHAT and CDR2 is FQNNGV in the germline V gene. The CDR3 extends over 16 amino acids. Combining the CDR3 with reference TRBV11-2 and TRBJ2-7 gives the whole variable domain EAGVAQSPRYKIIEKRQSVAFWCNPISGHATLYWYQQILGQGPKLLIQFQNNGVVDDSQLPKDRFSAERLKGVDSTLKIQPAKLEDSAVYLCASSLDLGTVSYEQYFGPGTRLTVT.

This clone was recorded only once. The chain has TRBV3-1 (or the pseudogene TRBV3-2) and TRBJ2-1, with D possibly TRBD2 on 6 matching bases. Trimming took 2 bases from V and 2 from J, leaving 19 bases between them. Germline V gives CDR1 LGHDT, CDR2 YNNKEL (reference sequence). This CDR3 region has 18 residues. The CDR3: CASSQKTGTSQAYNEQFF. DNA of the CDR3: TGTGCCAGCAGCCAAAAAACCGGGACTTCCCAAGCCTACAATGAGCAGTTCTTC.

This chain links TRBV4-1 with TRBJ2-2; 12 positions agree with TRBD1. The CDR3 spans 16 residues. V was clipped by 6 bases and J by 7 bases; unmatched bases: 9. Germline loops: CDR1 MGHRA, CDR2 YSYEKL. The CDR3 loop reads CASRDGGQGAGGELFF. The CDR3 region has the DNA TGCGCCAGCAGGGATGGGGGACAGGGGGCAGGCGGGGAGCTGTTTTTT.

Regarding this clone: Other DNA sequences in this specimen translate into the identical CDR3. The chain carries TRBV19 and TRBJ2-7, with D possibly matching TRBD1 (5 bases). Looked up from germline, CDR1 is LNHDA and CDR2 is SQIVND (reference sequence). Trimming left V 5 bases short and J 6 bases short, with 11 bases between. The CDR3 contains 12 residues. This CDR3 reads CASSLGLGEQYF. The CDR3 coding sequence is TGTGCCAGTAGTCTGGGGCTAGGCGAGCAGTACTTC.

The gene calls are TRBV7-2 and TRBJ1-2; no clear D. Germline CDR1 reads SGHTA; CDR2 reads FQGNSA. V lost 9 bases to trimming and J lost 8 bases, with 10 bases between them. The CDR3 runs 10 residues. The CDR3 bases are TGTGCCAGGGCGGAGGACGGCTACACCTTC. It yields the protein CARAEDGYTF.

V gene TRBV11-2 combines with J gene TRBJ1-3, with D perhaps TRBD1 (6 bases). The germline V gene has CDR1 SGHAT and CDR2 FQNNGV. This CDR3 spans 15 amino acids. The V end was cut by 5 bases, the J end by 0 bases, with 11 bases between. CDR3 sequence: CASSAEQGSGNTIYF. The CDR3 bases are TGTGCCAGCAGCGCCGAACAGGGCTCTGGAAACACCATATATTTT.

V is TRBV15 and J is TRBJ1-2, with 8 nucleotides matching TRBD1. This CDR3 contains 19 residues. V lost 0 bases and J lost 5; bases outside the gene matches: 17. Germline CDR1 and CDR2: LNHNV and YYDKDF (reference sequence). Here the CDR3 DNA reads TGTGCCACCAGCAGAGATTTGTTGACCTCGGACAGGGAAGGGTATGGCTACACCTTC. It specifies CATSRDLLTSDREGYGYTF.

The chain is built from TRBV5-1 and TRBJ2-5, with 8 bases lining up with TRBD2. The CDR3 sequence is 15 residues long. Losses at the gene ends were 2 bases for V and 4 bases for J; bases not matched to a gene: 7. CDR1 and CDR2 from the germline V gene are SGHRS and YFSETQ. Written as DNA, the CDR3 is TGCGCCAGCAGCTTCACGGGAGGGGAGGGAGAGACCCAGTACTTC. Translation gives CASSFTGGEGETQYF. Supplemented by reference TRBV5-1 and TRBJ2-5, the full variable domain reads KAGVTQTPRYLIKTRGQQVTLSCSPISGHRSVSWYQQTPGQGLQFLFEYFSETQRNKGNFPGRFSGRQFSNSRSEMNVSTLELGDSALYLCASSFTGGEGETQYFGPGTRLLVL.

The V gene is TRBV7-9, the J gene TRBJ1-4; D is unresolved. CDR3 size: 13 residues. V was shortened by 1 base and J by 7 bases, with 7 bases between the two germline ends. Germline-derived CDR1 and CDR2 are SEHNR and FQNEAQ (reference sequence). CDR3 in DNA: TGTGCCAGCAGCTTAGGTGTCAGTGAAAAACTGTTTTTT. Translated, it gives CASSLGVSEKLFF.